The rows below give T cell receptor beta chains drawn from one sample of a study of T cells in Graves' hyperthyroidism and ophthalmopathy. TCRdb ran MiXCR on the multiplex PCR reads and lists one entry per CDR3 protein. The sample contains approximately 400,000 distinct CDR3 sequences, about 15% of which appear only once. Sequencing was done on a sample of blood. The receptors were sampled from a woman younger than 45 with Graves' hyperthyroidism. The CDR3 runs from the conserved cysteine through the conserved F or W. Each record gives: V gene, J gene, clone size, CDR3 protein. Clone size is not always given. Where it is, it says once, few, many or a class for expanded clones.

>TRBV7-2|TRBJ2-2|-
CASSLGLAGVEVFF
>TRBV7-2|TRBJ2-1|many
CAITWDSTNNEQFF
>TRBV2|TRBJ2-2|many
CASRQGSTGELFF
>TRBV2|TRBJ2-3|many
CASSRLADTDTQYF
>TRBV18|TRBJ1-2|many
CASSPPDQGNGYTF
>TRBV27|TRBJ2-2|-
CASSYYPPGDSFLTNTGELFF
>TRBV20-1|TRBJ2-2|many
CSASPGSMGTGELFF
>TRBV4-1|TRBJ2-1|-
CASSQEGQGEPIPLF
>TRBV4-2|TRBJ2-5|-
CASSQDMGGPQETQYF
>TRBV9|TRBJ2-1|many
CASSVAGSSGTGEQFF
>TRBV20-1|TRBJ1-5|many
CSASPTPNQPQHF
>TRBV6-1|TRBJ2-1|few
CASSQRLAGGLPEQFF
>TRBV5-1|TRBJ2-5|few
CASSREGSGETQYF
>TRBV19|TRBJ2-7|-
CASSIAGTGRKSYEQYF
>TRBV13|TRBJ2-1|many
CASSPRGGEQFF